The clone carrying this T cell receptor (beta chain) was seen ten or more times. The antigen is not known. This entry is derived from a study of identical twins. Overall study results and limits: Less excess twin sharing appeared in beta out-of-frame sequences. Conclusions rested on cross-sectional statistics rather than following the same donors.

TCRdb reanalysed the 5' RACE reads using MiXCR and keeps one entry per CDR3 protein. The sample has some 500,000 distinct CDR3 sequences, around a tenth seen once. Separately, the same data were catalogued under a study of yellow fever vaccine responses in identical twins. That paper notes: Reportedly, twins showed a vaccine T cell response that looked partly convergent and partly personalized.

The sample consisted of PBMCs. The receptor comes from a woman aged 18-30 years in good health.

The CDR3 DNA follows: TGTGCCAGCTCGCGGCAGGGAGACTATGGCTACACCTTC. This translates into CASSRQGDYGYTF. This chain joins TRBV27 and TRBJ1-2; D possibly corresponds to TRBD1 (5 bases). Trimming cost V 8 bases and J 3 bases, with 13 bases left between them. Germline lookup yields CDR1 MNHEY and CDR2 SMNVEV (reference sequence). The length of the CDR3 is 13 residues.